This T cell receptor (beta chain) stems from a study of OX40 agonist ivuxolimab in advanced cancers. Study-wide background: The drug used for patients, ivuxolimab, was an agonistic anti-OX40 (CD134) antibody.

The method was immunoSEQ multiplex PCR; TCRdb's version includes in-frame clones alone and lacks a portion of them. The sample lists about 40,000 clones; around nine tenths were seen once. The ends were cut back, 6 bases at V and 9 bases at J, with 15 bases in the middle. Germline CDR1 and CDR2: MNHEY and SVGAGI. CDR3 length: 14 residues. Findings and limits, study-wide: Among the lowest peripheral clonal expansion occurred in 0.1-3.0 mg/kg partial responders. Fewer expanded clones were found on average in CD4+ than in CD8+ T cells.

As regards this clone: Its specificity is unknown.

The sequenced sample was CD4+ or CD8+ T cells sorted from blood, obtained in a trial of the OX40 agonist ivuxolimab. The source of this sequence is an adult with an advanced solid tumor such as melanoma, head and neck, liver or kidney cancer. The genes are TRBV6-5 and TRBJ1-6; weak D call: TRBD1 (6 bases). This CDR3 is CASSPSGVSSPLHF. The DNA of the CDR3 is TGTGCCAGCAGCCCCTCAGGGGTTAGTTCACCCCTCCACTTT.